One and the same sample provided the 16 T cell receptor beta chains below, sequenced in a study of CD8 T cells in Susac syndrome. Random hexamers primed reverse transcription of 0.5 to 1 ug RNA. TCRdb reprocessed the immunoSEQ multiplex PCR reads via MiXCR and lists one record per CDR3 protein. Of 160,000 or so distinct CDR3 sequences detected, roughly 95% appear once; the ten largest clones hold approximately 0.15%. Material: CD4+ T cells from PBMCs. These TCRs come from a human donor with Susac syndrome.

This chain connects TRBV4-1 to TRBJ1-1; 8 bases match TRBD1. V trimming: 0 bases; J trimming: 2 bases; junction bases outside the gene matches: 8. Germline CDR1 reads MGHRA; CDR2 reads YSYEKL. This CDR3 contains 17 residues. The CDR3 protein is CASSQEGQGFRNTEAFF. The CDR3 DNA is TGCGCCAGCAGCCAAGAAGGACAGGGATTTAGAAACACTGAAGCTTTCTTT.

The J gene is TRBJ2-1, the V gene TRBV20-1; 10 bases line up with TRBD1. Germline V gives CDR1 DFQATT, CDR2 SNEGSKA (reference sequence). The CDR3 is 14 amino acids. V dropped 2 bases and J dropped 5; count of bases not matched to a gene: 3. CDR3 sequence (DNA): TGCAGTGCTAGACCCGGGACAGGGGACAATGAGCAGTTCTTC. Protein sequence: CSARPGTGDNEQFF.

The chain has TRBV6-6 and TRBJ2-3; D unclear. The CDR3 extends over 12 amino acids. In germline, CDR1 is MNHNY, CDR2 SVGAGI (reference sequence). Between the trimmed V and J ends, which lost 8 bases and 1 base, there was a span of 7 bases. The CDR3 nucleotides are TGTGCCAGCTCGAGTGGCACAGATACGCAGTATTTT. As protein: CASSSGTDTQYF.

The chain recombines TRBV4-2 with TRBJ1-5; D unclear. This CDR3 contains 16 residues. Between the trimmed V and J ends, which lost 0 bases and 5 bases, there was a span of 14 bases. Per the germline V gene, CDR1 is LGHNA and CDR2 is YNFKEQ. The CDR3 spells CASSQDLGPPHQPQHF. CDR3 DNA: TGTGCCAGCAGCCAAGATCTGGGCCCACCCCATCAGCCCCAGCATTTT.

The V gene is TRBV20-1, the J gene TRBJ2-5, with 7 bases aligning to TRBD2. CDR1 DFQATT and CDR2 SNEGSKA come from the germline V gene (reference sequence). V lost 0 bases to trimming and J lost 4 bases; unmatched junction nucleotides: 5. The CDR3 runs 14 residues. The CDR3 loop is CSARDAASGETQYF. CDR3 coding DNA: TGCAGTGCTAGAGATGCGGCTAGCGGAGAGACCCAGTACTTC.

V usage is TRBV4-2 and J usage is TRBJ2-1; D tentatively reads TRBD1 or TRBD2 (5 bases each). The CDR3 is made up of 15 amino acids. V was clipped by 2 bases and J by 4 bases, with 12 bases between them. CDR1 is LGHNA and CDR2 is YNFKEQ in the germline V gene. The CDR3 nucleotides read TGTGCCAGCAGCCAATCCGGGTGGGGGTACAATGAGCAGTTCTTC. Translation: CASSQSGWGYNEQFF.

This clonotype showed up just once. The genes are TRBV12-3 or TRBV12-4 and TRBJ2-5; TRBD1 agrees at 11 bases. With V trimmed by 6 bases and J by 4 bases, 10 bases remained unmatched. The CDR3 consists of 16 residues. In nucleotides, the CDR3 is TGTGCCAGCAGCCCCGTCGGGACAGGGGGGGGAGAGACCCAGTACTTC. This encodes CASSPVGTGGGETQYF.

This clonotype appeared once. The chain has TRBV4-3 and TRBJ2-2, with 8 bases fitting TRBD2. This CDR3 region has 16 residues. Germline CDR1 and CDR2: LGHNA and YSLEER. Germline trimming cut 0 bases from V and 3 bases from J; bases unmatched to any gene: 3. CDR3 residues: CASSQDPGLDTGELFF. CDR3 coding DNA: TGCGCCAGCAGCCAAGACCCGGGACTAGACACCGGGGAGCTGTTTTTT.

The gene calls are TRBV12-3 or TRBV12-4 and TRBJ2-1; 8 bases map to TRBD2. The CDR3 sequence is 16 residues long. Trimming took 1 base from V and 4 from J; bases not matched to a gene: 6. In nucleotides, the CDR3 is TGTGCCAGCAGTTTAGAACAGCGGGGGACATACAATGAGCAGTTCTTC. As protein: CASSLEQRGTYNEQFF.

The gene calls are TRBV12-3 or TRBV12-4 and TRBJ1-5; a possible D gene is TRBD1 (6 bases). Between the trimmed V and J ends, which lost 5 bases and 0 bases, there was a span of 11 bases. The CDR3 contains 15 residues. CDR3 sequence: CASSTTGNSNQPQHF. The CDR3 DNA follows: TGTGCCAGCAGTACTACAGGGAATAGCAATCAGCCCCAGCATTTT.

V usage is TRBV5-4 and J usage is TRBJ1-1; D gene unclear. Germline V gene data show CDR1 as SGHNT and CDR2 as YYREEE (reference sequence). V was shortened by 4 bases and J by 5 bases, with 15 bases between the two germline ends. CDR3 length: 14 residues. The CDR3 protein is CASSLITRETEAFF. The CDR3, as DNA: TGTGCCAGCAGCCTGATCACGAGGGAAACTGAAGCTTTCTTT. Based on the CDR3 plus reference TRBV5-4 and TRBJ1-1, the full variable domain is ETGVTQSPTHLIKTRGQQVTLRCSSQSGHNTVSWYQQALGQGPQFIFQYYREEENGRGNFPPRFSGLQFPNYSSELNVNALELDDSALYLCASSLITRETEAFFGQGTRLTVV.

V usage is TRBV3-1 and J usage is TRBJ1-2; 9 nucleotides match TRBD1. Losses at the gene ends were 4 bases for V and 2 bases for J; bases not matched to a gene: 5. Germline CDR1 LGHDT, CDR2 YNNKEL (reference sequence). The length of the CDR3 is 15 residues. In DNA form, the CDR3 reads TGTGCCAGCAGCCCCCGGACAGGGGTGAACTATGGCTACACCTTC. This encodes CASSPRTGVNYGYTF.

The gene calls are TRBV12-3 or TRBV12-4 and TRBJ1-1, with 7 bases matching TRBD1. The CDR3 contains 13 residues. The trim removed 5 bases at V and 4 bases at J, leaving 4 bases unmatched. CDR3 sequence reads: CASSRQGGTEAFF. CDR3 nucleotide sequence: TGTGCCAGCAGTAGGCAGGGGGGCACTGAAGCTTTCTTT.

This chain uses TRBV5-4 with TRBJ2-2; TRBD1 is a possible D gene (6 bases). The CDR3 extends over 14 amino acids. With 3 bases removed from V and 0 bases from J, the gap between germline ends came to 6 bases. CDR1 SGHNT and CDR2 YYREEE come from the germline V gene (reference sequence). For the CDR3, the DNA is TGTGCCAGCAGCTGGACAGCGAACACCGGGGAGCTGTTTTTT. Translated: CASSWTANTGELFF.

V usage is TRBV5-4 and J usage is TRBJ1-2; D possibly corresponds to TRBD1 (6 bases). Germline V gene lookup returns CDR1 SGHNT and CDR2 YYREEE (reference sequence). Trimming stripped 0 bases from V and 0 bases from J, with 12 bases between. This CDR3 is built from 16 residues. The CDR3 DNA is TGTGCCAGCAGCTTGGGGGGGGCCGCTACTAACTATGGCTACACCTTC. Its protein product is CASSLGGAATNYGYTF.

This rearrangement joins TRBV3-1 to TRBJ2-7; TRBD1 matches at 9 bases. The germline V gene has CDR1 LGHDT and CDR2 YNNKEL (reference sequence). V was clipped by 4 bases and J by 7 bases; unmatched bases: 11. The CDR3 is 15 amino acids. CDR3 nucleotide sequence: TGTGCCAGCAGCCCATTCCGGGACAGGGCGGGAGAGCAGTACTTC. Its translation: CASSPFRDRAGEQYF.